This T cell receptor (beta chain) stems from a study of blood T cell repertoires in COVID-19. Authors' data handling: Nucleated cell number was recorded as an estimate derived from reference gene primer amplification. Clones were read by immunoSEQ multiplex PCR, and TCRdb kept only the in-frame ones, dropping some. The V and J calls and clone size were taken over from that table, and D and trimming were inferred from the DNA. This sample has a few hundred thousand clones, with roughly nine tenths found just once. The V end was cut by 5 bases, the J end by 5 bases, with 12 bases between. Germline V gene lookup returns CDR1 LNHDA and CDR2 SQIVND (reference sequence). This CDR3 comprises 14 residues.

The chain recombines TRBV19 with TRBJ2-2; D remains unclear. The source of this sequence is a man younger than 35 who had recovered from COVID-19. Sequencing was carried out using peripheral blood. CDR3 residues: CASSWAPQTGELFF. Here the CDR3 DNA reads TGTGCCAGTAGTTGGGCTCCTCAGACCGGGGAGCTGTTTTTT.